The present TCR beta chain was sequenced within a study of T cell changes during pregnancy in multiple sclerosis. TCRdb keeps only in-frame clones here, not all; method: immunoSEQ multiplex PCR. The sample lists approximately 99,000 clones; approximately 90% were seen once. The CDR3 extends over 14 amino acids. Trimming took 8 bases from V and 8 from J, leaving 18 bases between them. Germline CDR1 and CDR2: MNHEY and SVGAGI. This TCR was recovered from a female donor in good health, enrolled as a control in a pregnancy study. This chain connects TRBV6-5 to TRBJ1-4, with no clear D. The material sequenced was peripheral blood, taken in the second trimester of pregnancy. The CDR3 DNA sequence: TGTGCCAGCGGACTCCGGGCCCAGATGGAAAAACTGTTTTTT. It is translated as CASGLRAQMEKLFF.